The source of this TCR beta chain is a study of molecular identifiers for immune sequencing clone quantification. Across the study: Naive CD8 RNA (around 20,000 or 100,000 cells) was divided into five aliquots, with four sequenced.

Germline V gene data show CDR1 as SNHLY and CDR2 as FYNNEI. V lost 4 bases to trimming and J lost 0 bases, with 7 bases between them. The CDR3 runs to 14 residues. Libraries from naive CD8 cells were generated from around 18,000 to 910,000 sorted cells (with 10%, 30% or 50% RNA). Concerning this clonotype itself: Its antigen is not identified.

TCRdb called the PCR reads again in MiXCR, with one record for every CDR3 protein. The table has more than 550,000 distinct CDR3 sequences, 25% seen once. Study-wide results and caveats: Clones with over 20 RNA copies captured over 98% of effector molecules but under 1% of naive ones.

The chain joins TRBV2 to TRBJ2-1; D uncertain. This clonotype originated in a human donor in good health. Some libraries in this study had Jurkat cell RNA spiked in. The sequenced material came from naive CD8+ T cells from blood, with Jurkat cell RNA spiked in. Regarding subset: FACS-sorted CD8+CD4-CCR7+CD45RA+ naive T cells. Here the CDR3 DNA reads TGTGCCAGCAGTGTAGGGAACTCCTACAATGAGCAGTTCTTC. Its translation: CASSVGNSYNEQFF.